Listed below are T cell receptor beta chains from one sample, sequenced in a study of blood T cell repertoires in COVID-19. The data were produced by immunoSEQ multiplex PCR, yet TCRdb's version contains in-frame clones alone and is incomplete. The table has 85,000 to 100,000 clones, around 79% seen once. The sample consisted of peripheral blood. These receptors originate from a human donor in a cohort sampled during active COVID-19. Each CDR3 is given with its conserved first and last residue. Fields, in order: CDR3 DNA, CDR3 protein, D gene, J gene, V gene, clone size. The D gene is left open where the match is weak. Clone size is shown for a subset of rows, as once, few, many or a class of expanded clone.

cdr3_nt: TGTGCCAGCAGTTACCAAGGGGGTCCCTACGAGCAGTACTTC; cdr3_aa: CASSYQGGPYEQYF; d_call: -; j_call: TRBJ2-7; v_call: TRBV6-5; clone_size: -
cdr3_nt: TGTGCCAGCGGCGGGGGCAATCAGCCCCAGCATTTT; cdr3_aa: CASGGGNQPQHF; d_call: -; j_call: TRBJ1-5; v_call: TRBV7-9; clone_size: -
cdr3_nt: TGTGCCAGCAGATCACCGGGACAGATAAACAATGAGCAGTTCTTC; cdr3_aa: CASRSPGQINNEQFF; d_call: TRBD1; j_call: TRBJ2-1; v_call: TRBV6-5; clone_size: -
cdr3_nt: TGTGCCAGCCAGGGGGGACTAGGGGCTGATACGCAGTATTTT; cdr3_aa: CASQGGLGADTQYF; d_call: -; j_call: TRBJ2-3; v_call: TRBV5-4; clone_size: few
cdr3_nt: TGTGCCAGCAGCCTTGGACAGGGACGAGATACGCAGTATTTT; cdr3_aa: CASSLGQGRDTQYF; d_call: TRBD1; j_call: TRBJ2-3; v_call: TRBV5-4; clone_size: -
cdr3_nt: TGTGCCAGCAGCCCCCCGGGGAGGAACCAAGAGACCCAGTACTTC; cdr3_aa: CASSPPGRNQETQYF; d_call: -; j_call: TRBJ2-5; v_call: TRBV7-9; clone_size: -
cdr3_nt: TGTGCCAGCAGCCTCGGGACAGGGGGAACTCAGCCCCAGCATTTT; cdr3_aa: CASSLGTGGTQPQHF; d_call: TRBD1; j_call: TRBJ1-5; v_call: TRBV3-1/TRBV3-2; clone_size: -
cdr3_nt: TGTGCCATCAGTGGGGGACTAGCGGGAGGGGTGGAGCAGTACTTC; cdr3_aa: CAISGGLAGGVEQYF; d_call: TRBD2; j_call: TRBJ2-7; v_call: TRBV10-3; clone_size: -
cdr3_nt: TGCGCCAGCAGCTCGGGACTAGCGGGAGGGTTGGATGAGCAGTTCTTC; cdr3_aa: CASSSGLAGGLDEQFF; d_call: TRBD2; j_call: TRBJ2-1; v_call: TRBV5-1; clone_size: -
cdr3_nt: TGTGCCAGCAGTCGGGACTCCAACTCTGGAAACACCATATATTTT; cdr3_aa: CASSRDSNSGNTIYF; d_call: -; j_call: TRBJ1-3; v_call: TRBV4-2; clone_size: -
cdr3_nt: TGTGCCAGCAGTCCCGTGGGGGGTTCAGCTTTCTTT; cdr3_aa: CASSPVGGSAFF; d_call: -; j_call: TRBJ1-1; v_call: TRBV12-3/TRBV12-4; clone_size: -
cdr3_nt: TGTGCCAGTCGGGGGGGGGCTGGGGCCAACGTCCTGACTTTC; cdr3_aa: CASRGGAGANVLTF; d_call: TRBD2; j_call: TRBJ2-6; v_call: TRBV19; clone_size: -
cdr3_nt: TGTGCCAGCAGCCAAGAAGGGGACAGTTATGGCTACACCTTC; cdr3_aa: CASSQEGDSYGYTF; d_call: TRBD1; j_call: TRBJ1-2; v_call: TRBV3-1/TRBV3-2; clone_size: -
cdr3_nt: TGTGCCAGCAGCTCTCGGGGTAGCTCCTACGAGCAGTACTTC; cdr3_aa: CASSSRGSSYEQYF; d_call: -; j_call: TRBJ2-7; v_call: TRBV13; clone_size: -
cdr3_nt: TGTGCCAGCAGCTTGGCCCCGGAGACCCAGTACTTC; cdr3_aa: CASSLAPETQYF; d_call: -; j_call: TRBJ2-5; v_call: TRBV11-2; clone_size: -
cdr3_nt: TGTGCCAGCAGCTTCCGACAGGGTGGTGAAAAACTGTTTTTT; cdr3_aa: CASSFRQGGEKLFF; d_call: TRBD1; j_call: TRBJ1-4; v_call: TRBV7-6; clone_size: -
cdr3_nt: TGTGCCAGCTCATCCCGGACAGTCATGAACACTGAAGCTTTCTTT; cdr3_aa: CASSSRTVMNTEAFF; d_call: -; j_call: TRBJ1-1; v_call: TRBV18; clone_size: -
cdr3_nt: TGTGCCAGCAGCCCCCGGCGGACTAGCGGGAACGAGCAGTACTTC; cdr3_aa: CASSPRRTSGNEQYF; d_call: TRBD2; j_call: TRBJ2-7; v_call: TRBV3-1/TRBV3-2; clone_size: -
cdr3_nt: TGTGCCAGCAGCCCCGGTGGGGCCGGCACCTACGAGCAGTACTTC; cdr3_aa: CASSPGGAGTYEQYF; d_call: -; j_call: TRBJ2-7; v_call: TRBV28; clone_size: -
cdr3_nt: TGTGCCAGCAGCTTAGCGGCAGGAGGTGGGGCCAACGTCCTGACTTTC; cdr3_aa: CASSLAAGGGANVLTF; d_call: -; j_call: TRBJ2-6; v_call: TRBV7-9; clone_size: -
cdr3_nt: TGTGCCAGCAGAGCTGGAGCCAATGAGCAGTTCTTC; cdr3_aa: CASRAGANEQFF; d_call: -; j_call: TRBJ2-1; v_call: TRBV28; clone_size: -
cdr3_nt: TGCGCCAGCAGCTTGGAACAGATATCTGGAAACACCATATATTTT; cdr3_aa: CASSLEQISGNTIYF; d_call: -; j_call: TRBJ1-3; v_call: TRBV5-1; clone_size: -
cdr3_nt: TGTGCCAGTAGTATAGTTCAGGGTCCGCCCTACGAGCAGTACTTC; cdr3_aa: CASSIVQGPPYEQYF; d_call: -; j_call: TRBJ2-7; v_call: TRBV19; clone_size: -
cdr3_nt: TGTGCCAGTAGGCGACAGGGAATGGGAGATGAGCAGTTCTTC; cdr3_aa: CASRRQGMGDEQFF; d_call: TRBD1; j_call: TRBJ2-1; v_call: TRBV19; clone_size: -
cdr3_nt: TGTGCCAGCTCATCCGGACTAGGGGGCTCCTACGAGCAGTACTTC; cdr3_aa: CASSSGLGGSYEQYF; d_call: -; j_call: TRBJ2-7; v_call: TRBV18; clone_size: -
cdr3_nt: TGTGCCAGCAGCCAAGAAGTTACGGCCTACAATGAGCAGTTCTTC; cdr3_aa: CASSQEVTAYNEQFF; d_call: -; j_call: TRBJ2-1; v_call: TRBV4-2; clone_size: many
cdr3_nt: TGCGCCAGCAGTTCGACAGGGAACAATGAGCAGTTCTTC; cdr3_aa: CASSSTGNNEQFF; d_call: TRBD1; j_call: TRBJ2-1; v_call: TRBV10-1; clone_size: -
cdr3_nt: TGTGCCATCAGTCCCGGGACAGGGCGTGGGAGCAATCAGCCCCAGCATTTT; cdr3_aa: CAISPGTGRGSNQPQHF; d_call: TRBD1; j_call: TRBJ1-5; v_call: TRBV10-3; clone_size: -
cdr3_nt: TGTGCCAGAAGCTTGCTGCCTAGCCTAGATTTGTGCTACGAGCAGTACTTC; cdr3_aa: CARSLLPSLDLCYEQYF; d_call: -; j_call: TRBJ2-7; v_call: TRBV5-3; clone_size: -
cdr3_nt: TGTGCCAGCAGCCAGAAGACAGGGCCTCTTCCTAACTATGGCTACACCTTC; cdr3_aa: CASSQKTGPLPNYGYTF; d_call: TRBD1; j_call: TRBJ1-2; v_call: TRBV14; clone_size: -
cdr3_nt: TGTGCCAGCAGTTCGTACAATGAGCAGTTCTTC; cdr3_aa: CASSSYNEQFF; d_call: -; j_call: TRBJ2-1; v_call: TRBV28; clone_size: -
cdr3_nt: TGTGCTAGCAGCTTAGAGGCAGGGAGGTCCTACGAGCAGTACTTC; cdr3_aa: CASSLEAGRSYEQYF; d_call: -; j_call: TRBJ2-7; v_call: TRBV7-7; clone_size: -
cdr3_nt: TGTGCCAGTAGTTCCGACAGGGGTGGCGGGGGTGAGCAGTTCTTC; cdr3_aa: CASSSDRGGGGEQFF; d_call: -; j_call: TRBJ2-1; v_call: TRBV19; clone_size: -
cdr3_nt: TGTGCCAGCAGCTTGGGTGGACAGGGTGGAGAGCAGTTCTTC; cdr3_aa: CASSLGGQGGEQFF; d_call: TRBD1; j_call: TRBJ2-1; v_call: TRBV5-5; clone_size: -
cdr3_nt: TGTGCCAGCAGCCAACCCGGGGTTGGAAACATTCAGTACTTC; cdr3_aa: CASSQPGVGNIQYF; d_call: -; j_call: TRBJ2-4; v_call: TRBV14; clone_size: -
cdr3_nt: TGTGCCAGTAGTAAAGGACTAGAATACAATGAGCAGTTCTTC; cdr3_aa: CASSKGLEYNEQFF; d_call: TRBD2; j_call: TRBJ2-1; v_call: TRBV19; clone_size: -
cdr3_nt: TGTGCCAGCAGTTTCGGAGGGAGCAATCAGCCCCAGCATTTT; cdr3_aa: CASSFGGSNQPQHF; d_call: -; j_call: TRBJ1-5; v_call: TRBV28; clone_size: -
cdr3_nt: TGTGCCAGCAGCGACCACGCGGCGGATCAGCCCCAGCATTTT; cdr3_aa: CASSDHAADQPQHF; d_call: -; j_call: TRBJ1-5; v_call: TRBV9; clone_size: -
cdr3_nt: TGTGCCAGCTCACAACTCCGGGACAATTACAATGAGCAGTTCTTC; cdr3_aa: CASSQLRDNYNEQFF; d_call: -; j_call: TRBJ2-1; v_call: TRBV18; clone_size: -
cdr3_nt: TGCGCCAGCAGTGAGTCCGGAGCGGGAGGTGGCAATGAGCAGTTCTTC; cdr3_aa: CASSESGAGGGNEQFF; d_call: TRBD2; j_call: TRBJ2-1; v_call: TRBV10-2; clone_size: few
cdr3_nt: TGCAGTGCTAGTAGTCCGGGGTACCAAGAGACCCAGTACTTC; cdr3_aa: CSASSPGYQETQYF; d_call: -; j_call: TRBJ2-5; v_call: TRBV20-1; clone_size: -
cdr3_nt: TGTGCCACTAAGAGGGGGGGGCGACAGGGGGAGATACATGGCAATGAGCAGTTCTTC; cdr3_aa: CATKRGGRQGEIHGNEQFF; d_call: TRBD1; j_call: TRBJ2-1; v_call: TRBV27; clone_size: -
cdr3_nt: TGCGCCAGCAGCGAACAGGGGGCGCAGGACGAGCAGTACTTC; cdr3_aa: CASSEQGAQDEQYF; d_call: TRBD1; j_call: TRBJ2-7; v_call: TRBV5-1; clone_size: -
cdr3_nt: TGCAGCGTTGTGCAGGGTCCTAGCACCGGGGAGCTGTTTTTT; cdr3_aa: CSVVQGPSTGELFF; d_call: -; j_call: TRBJ2-2; v_call: TRBV29-1; clone_size: -
cdr3_nt: TGTGCCAGCAGTCTAAGCGGGACAAACAATGAGCAGTTCTTC; cdr3_aa: CASSLSGTNNEQFF; d_call: -; j_call: TRBJ2-1; v_call: TRBV6-5; clone_size: -
cdr3_nt: TGTGCCACCAGCAGAGGTTGGGGCGGGACGACCACCGGGGAGCTGTTTTTT; cdr3_aa: CATSRGWGGTTTGELFF; d_call: -; j_call: TRBJ2-2; v_call: TRBV15; clone_size: -
cdr3_nt: TGCGCCAGCAGTCCGGGAAGCTCCTACGAGCAGTACTTC; cdr3_aa: CASSPGSSYEQYF; d_call: -; j_call: TRBJ2-7; v_call: TRBV5-1; clone_size: -
cdr3_nt: TGTGCCAGCAGCCCCGGAGGGGGGGACCGGCAGACCCAGTACTTC; cdr3_aa: CASSPGGGDRQTQYF; d_call: -; j_call: TRBJ2-5; v_call: TRBV11-3; clone_size: once
cdr3_nt: TGTGCCAGTAGTACGGGACAGTGGGACTCCTACGAGCAGTACTTC; cdr3_aa: CASSTGQWDSYEQYF; d_call: TRBD1; j_call: TRBJ2-7; v_call: TRBV19; clone_size: -
cdr3_nt: TGCGCCAGCAGTGGGATTAGCGGGGACGCAGATACGCAGTATTTT; cdr3_aa: CASSGISGDADTQYF; d_call: TRBD2; j_call: TRBJ2-3; v_call: TRBV10-1; clone_size: -
cdr3_nt: TGTGCCAGCAGCCAAGATCGGAGGGCGGGACCACAAGAGACCCAGTACTTC; cdr3_aa: CASSQDRRAGPQETQYF; d_call: -; j_call: TRBJ2-5; v_call: TRBV3-1/TRBV3-2; clone_size: -
cdr3_nt: TGTGCCAGCAGTCAGCAGGGGGAAAAACTGTTTTTT; cdr3_aa: CASSQQGEKLFF; d_call: -; j_call: TRBJ1-4; v_call: TRBV21-1; clone_size: -
cdr3_nt: TGTGCCAGCAGTACCCGACGGACAGGAACCTACGAGCAGTACTTC; cdr3_aa: CASSTRRTGTYEQYF; d_call: TRBD1; j_call: TRBJ2-7; v_call: TRBV6-2/TRBV6-3; clone_size: -
cdr3_nt: TGTGCCAGTAGTACCCTGGACAGGGGGACCCAAGAGACCCAGTACTTC; cdr3_aa: CASSTLDRGTQETQYF; d_call: TRBD1; j_call: TRBJ2-5; v_call: TRBV19; clone_size: -
cdr3_nt: TGTGCCAGCAGCCAAGATCAAGCGGGAGGAATCTATGAGCAGTTCTTC; cdr3_aa: CASSQDQAGGIYEQFF; d_call: TRBD2; j_call: TRBJ2-1; v_call: TRBV3-1/TRBV3-2; clone_size: -